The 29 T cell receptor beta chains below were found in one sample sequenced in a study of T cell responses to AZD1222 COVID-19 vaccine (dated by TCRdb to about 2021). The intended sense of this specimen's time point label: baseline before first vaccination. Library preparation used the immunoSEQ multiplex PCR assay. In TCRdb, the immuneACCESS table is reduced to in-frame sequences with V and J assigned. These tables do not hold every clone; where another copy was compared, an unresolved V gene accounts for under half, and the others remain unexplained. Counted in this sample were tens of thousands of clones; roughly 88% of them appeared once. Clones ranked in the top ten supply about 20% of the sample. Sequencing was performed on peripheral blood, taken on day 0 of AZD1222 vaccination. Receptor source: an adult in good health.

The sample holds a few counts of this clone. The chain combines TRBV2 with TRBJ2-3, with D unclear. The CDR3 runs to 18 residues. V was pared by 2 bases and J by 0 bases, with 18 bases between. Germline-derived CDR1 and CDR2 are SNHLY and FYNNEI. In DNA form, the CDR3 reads TGTGCCAGCAGTGAATTTCCCCGTTACGATACTAGCACAGATACGCAGTATTTT. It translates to CASSEFPRYDTSTDTQYF.

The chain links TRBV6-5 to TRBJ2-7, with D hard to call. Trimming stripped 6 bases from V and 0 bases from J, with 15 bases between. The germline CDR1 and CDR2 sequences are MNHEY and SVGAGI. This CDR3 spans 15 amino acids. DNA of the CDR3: TGTGCCAGCAGACTGACCGCTACCCTCTCCTACGAGCAGTACTTC. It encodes CASRLTATLSYEQYF.

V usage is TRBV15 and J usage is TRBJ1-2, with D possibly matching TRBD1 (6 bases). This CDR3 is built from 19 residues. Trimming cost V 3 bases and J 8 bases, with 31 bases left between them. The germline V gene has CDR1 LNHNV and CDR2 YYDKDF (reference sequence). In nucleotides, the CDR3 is TGTGCCACCAGCAGCCCCGGTTCAGGGGTATCTGATAGTGGAAGCGGCTACACCTTC. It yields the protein CATSSPGSGVSDSGSGYTF.

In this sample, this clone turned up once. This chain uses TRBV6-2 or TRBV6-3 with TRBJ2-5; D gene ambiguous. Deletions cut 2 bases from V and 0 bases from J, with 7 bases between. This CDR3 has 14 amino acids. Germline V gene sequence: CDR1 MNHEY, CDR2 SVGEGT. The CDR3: CASSYGPYQETQYF. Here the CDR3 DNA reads TGTGCCAGCAGTTACGGGCCGTACCAAGAGACCCAGTACTTC.

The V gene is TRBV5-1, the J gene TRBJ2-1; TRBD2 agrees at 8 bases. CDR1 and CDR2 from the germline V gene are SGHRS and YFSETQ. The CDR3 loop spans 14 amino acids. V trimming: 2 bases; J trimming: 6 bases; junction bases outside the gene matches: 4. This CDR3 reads CASSFTGGPNEQFF. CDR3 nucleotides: TGCGCCAGCAGCTTTACGGGAGGGCCCAATGAGCAGTTCTTC.

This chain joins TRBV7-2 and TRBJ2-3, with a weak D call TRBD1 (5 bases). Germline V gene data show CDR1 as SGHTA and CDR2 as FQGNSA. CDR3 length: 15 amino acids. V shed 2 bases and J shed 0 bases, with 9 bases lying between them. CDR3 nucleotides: TGTGCCAGCAGCTTATCACGACAGAGCACAGATACGCAGTATTTT. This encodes CASSLSRQSTDTQYF. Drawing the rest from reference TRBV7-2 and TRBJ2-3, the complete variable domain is GAGVSQSPSNKVTEKGKDVELRCDPISGHTALYWYRQSLGQGLEFLIYFQGNSAPDKSGLPSDRFSAERTGGSVSTLTIQRTQQEDSAVYLCASSLSRQSTDTQYFGPGTRLTVL.

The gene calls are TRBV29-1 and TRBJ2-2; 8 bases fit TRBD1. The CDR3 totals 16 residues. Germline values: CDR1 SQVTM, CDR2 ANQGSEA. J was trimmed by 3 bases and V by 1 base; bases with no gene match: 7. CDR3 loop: CSVEGGETGDTGELFF. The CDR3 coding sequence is TGCAGCGTTGAAGGCGGGGAGACAGGGGACACCGGGGAGCTGTTTTTT.

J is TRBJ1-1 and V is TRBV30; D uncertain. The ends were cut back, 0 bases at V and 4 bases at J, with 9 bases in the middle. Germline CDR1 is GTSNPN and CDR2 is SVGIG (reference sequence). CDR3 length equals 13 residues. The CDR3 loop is CAWSVSAGTEAFF. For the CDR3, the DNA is TGTGCCTGGAGTGTATCTGCGGGCACTGAAGCTTTCTTT. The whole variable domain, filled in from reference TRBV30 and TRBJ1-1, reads SQTIHQWPATLVQPVGSPLSLECTVEGTSNPNLYWYRQAAGRGLQLLFYSVGIGQISSEVPQNLSASRPQDRQFILSSKKLLLSDSGFYLCAWSVSAGTEAFFGQGTRLTVV.

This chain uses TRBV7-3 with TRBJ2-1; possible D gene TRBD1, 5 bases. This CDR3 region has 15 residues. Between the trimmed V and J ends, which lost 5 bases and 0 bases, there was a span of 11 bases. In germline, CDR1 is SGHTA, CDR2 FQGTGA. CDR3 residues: CASSPQGRSYNEQFF. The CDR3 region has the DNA TGTGCCAGCAGCCCCCAGGGTCGCTCCTACAATGAGCAGTTCTTC.

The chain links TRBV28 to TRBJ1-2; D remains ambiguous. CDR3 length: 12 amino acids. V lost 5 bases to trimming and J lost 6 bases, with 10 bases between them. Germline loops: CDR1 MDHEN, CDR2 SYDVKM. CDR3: CASSRDLDGYTF. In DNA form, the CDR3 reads TGTGCCAGCAGTCGAGACTTGGATGGCTACACCTTC.

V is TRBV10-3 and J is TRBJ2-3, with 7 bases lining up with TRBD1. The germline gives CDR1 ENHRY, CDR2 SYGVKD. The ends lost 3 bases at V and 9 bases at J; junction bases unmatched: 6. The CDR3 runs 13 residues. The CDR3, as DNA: TGTGCCATCAGTGACTCGACAGGGTCCACGCAGTATTTT. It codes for CAISDSTGSTQYF.

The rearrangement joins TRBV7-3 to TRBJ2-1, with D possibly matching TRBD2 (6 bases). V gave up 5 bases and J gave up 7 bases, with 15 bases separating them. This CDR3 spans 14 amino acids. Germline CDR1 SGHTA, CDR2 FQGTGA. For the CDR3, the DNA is TGTGCCAGCAGCATAGCGACTAGTTTGAATGAGCAGTTCTTC. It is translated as CASSIATSLNEQFF.

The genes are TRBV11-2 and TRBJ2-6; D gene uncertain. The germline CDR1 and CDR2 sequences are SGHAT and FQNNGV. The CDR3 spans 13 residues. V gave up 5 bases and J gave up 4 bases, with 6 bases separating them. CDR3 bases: TGTGCCAGCAGCCTTTCCGGGGCCAACGTCCTGACTTTC. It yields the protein CASSLSGANVLTF.

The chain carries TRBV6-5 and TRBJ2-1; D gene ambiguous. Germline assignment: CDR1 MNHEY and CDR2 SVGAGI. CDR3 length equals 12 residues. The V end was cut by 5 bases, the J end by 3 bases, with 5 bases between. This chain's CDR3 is CASSTFYNEQFF. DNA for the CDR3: TGTGCCAGCAGTACTTTCTACAATGAGCAGTTCTTC.

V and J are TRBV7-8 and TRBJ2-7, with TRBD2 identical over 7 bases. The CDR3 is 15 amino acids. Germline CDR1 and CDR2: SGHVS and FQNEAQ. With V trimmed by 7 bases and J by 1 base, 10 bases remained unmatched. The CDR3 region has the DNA TGTGCCAGCACCCAAGCCGGGGAGGGGTCCTACGAGCAGTACTTC. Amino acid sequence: CASTQAGEGSYEQYF.

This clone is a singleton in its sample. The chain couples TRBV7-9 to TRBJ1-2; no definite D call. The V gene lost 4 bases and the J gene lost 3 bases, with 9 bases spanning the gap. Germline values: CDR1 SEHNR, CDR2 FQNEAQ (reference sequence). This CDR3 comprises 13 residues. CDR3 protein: CASSSTPDYGYTF. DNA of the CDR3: TGTGCCAGCAGCTCAACTCCGGACTATGGCTACACCTTC.

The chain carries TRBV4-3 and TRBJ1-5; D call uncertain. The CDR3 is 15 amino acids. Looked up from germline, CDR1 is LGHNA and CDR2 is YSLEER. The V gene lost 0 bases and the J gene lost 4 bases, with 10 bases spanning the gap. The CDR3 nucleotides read TGCGCCAGCAGCCAAGATCTAGGGAGGAATCAGCCCCAGCATTTT. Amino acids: CASSQDLGRNQPQHF.

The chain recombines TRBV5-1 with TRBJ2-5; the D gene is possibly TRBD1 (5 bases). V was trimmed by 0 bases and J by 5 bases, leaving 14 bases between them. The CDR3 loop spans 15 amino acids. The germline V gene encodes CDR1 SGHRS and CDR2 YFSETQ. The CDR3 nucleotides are TGCGCCAGCAGCTTGGAGCAGGGCCCACGGGAGACCCAGTACTTC. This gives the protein CASSLEQGPRETQYF.

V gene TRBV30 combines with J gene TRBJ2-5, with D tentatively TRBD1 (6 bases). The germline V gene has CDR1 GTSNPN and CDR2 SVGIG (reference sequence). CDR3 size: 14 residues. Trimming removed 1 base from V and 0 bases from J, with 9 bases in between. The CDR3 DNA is TGTGCCTGGAGTGCAACAGGGTACCAAGAGACCCAGTACTTC. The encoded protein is CAWSATGYQETQYF.

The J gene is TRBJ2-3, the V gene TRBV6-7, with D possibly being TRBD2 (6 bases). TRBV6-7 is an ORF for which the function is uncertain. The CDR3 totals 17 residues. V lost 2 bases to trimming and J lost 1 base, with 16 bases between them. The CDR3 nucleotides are TGTGCCAGCAGTTACCCGACTAGTCCCCACTGCACAGATACGCAGTATTTT. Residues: CASSYPTSPHCTDTQYF.

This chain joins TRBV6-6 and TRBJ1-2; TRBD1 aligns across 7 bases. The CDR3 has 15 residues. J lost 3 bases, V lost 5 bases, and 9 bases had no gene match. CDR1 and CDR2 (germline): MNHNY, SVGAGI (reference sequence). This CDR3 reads CASSTVGGADYGYTF. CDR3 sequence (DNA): TGTGCCAGCAGTACGGTAGGGGGCGCGGACTATGGCTACACCTTC.

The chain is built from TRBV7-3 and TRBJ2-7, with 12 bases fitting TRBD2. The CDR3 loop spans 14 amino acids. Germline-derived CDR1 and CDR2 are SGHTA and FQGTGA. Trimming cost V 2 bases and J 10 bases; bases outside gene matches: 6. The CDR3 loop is CASSLSTSGGLQYF. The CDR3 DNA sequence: TGTGCCAGCAGCTTATCTACTAGCGGGGGGCTTCAGTACTTC. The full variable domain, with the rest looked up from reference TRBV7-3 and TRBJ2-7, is GAGVSQTPSNKVTEKGKYVELRCDPISGHTALYWYRQSLGQGPEFLIYFQGTGAADDSGLPNDRFFAVRPEGSVSTLKIQRTERGDSAVYLCASSLSTSGGLQYFGPGTRLTVT.

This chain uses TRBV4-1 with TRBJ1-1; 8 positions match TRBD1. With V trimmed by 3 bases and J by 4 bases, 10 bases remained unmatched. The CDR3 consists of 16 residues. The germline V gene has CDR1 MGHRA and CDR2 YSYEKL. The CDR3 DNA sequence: TGCGCCAGCAGCCAGGCTTCCAGGGGGCTGGGCACTGAAGCTTTCTTT. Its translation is CASSQASRGLGTEAFF.

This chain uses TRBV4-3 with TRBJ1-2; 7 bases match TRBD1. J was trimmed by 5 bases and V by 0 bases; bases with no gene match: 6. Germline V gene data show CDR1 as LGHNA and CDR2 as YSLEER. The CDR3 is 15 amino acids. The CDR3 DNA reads TGCGCCAGCAGCCAAGAAGCCAGGGGGAGGTATGGCTACACCTTC. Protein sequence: CASSQEARGRYGYTF.

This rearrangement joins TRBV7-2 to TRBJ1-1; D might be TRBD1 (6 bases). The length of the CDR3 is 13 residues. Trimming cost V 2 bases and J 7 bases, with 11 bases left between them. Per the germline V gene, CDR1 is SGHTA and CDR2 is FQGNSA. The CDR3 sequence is CASSLRGGGEAFF. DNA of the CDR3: TGTGCCAGCAGCTTACGAGGGGGTGGTGAAGCTTTCTTT.

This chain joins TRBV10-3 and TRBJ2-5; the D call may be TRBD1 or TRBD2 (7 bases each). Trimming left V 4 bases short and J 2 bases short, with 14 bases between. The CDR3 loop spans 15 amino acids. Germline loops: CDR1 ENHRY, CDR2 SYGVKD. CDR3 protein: CAISGAGGGQETQYF. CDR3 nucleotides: TGTGCCATCAGTGGGGCAGGGGGAGGGCAAGAGACCCAGTACTTC.

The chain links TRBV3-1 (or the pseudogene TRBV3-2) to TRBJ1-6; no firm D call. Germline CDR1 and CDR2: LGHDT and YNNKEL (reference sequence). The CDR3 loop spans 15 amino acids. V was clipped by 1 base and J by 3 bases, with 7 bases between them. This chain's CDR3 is CASSQADGYNSPLHF. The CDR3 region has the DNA TGTGCCAGCAGCCAAGCGGACGGCTATAATTCACCCCTCCACTTT.

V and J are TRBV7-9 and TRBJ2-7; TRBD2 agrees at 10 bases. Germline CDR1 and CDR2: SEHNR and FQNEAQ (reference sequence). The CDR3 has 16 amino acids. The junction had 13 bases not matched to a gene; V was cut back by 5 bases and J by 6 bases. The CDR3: CASSRGASGSLSEQYF. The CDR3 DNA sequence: TGTGCCAGCAGCCGAGGGGCTAGCGGGAGCTTGTCCGAGCAGTACTTC.

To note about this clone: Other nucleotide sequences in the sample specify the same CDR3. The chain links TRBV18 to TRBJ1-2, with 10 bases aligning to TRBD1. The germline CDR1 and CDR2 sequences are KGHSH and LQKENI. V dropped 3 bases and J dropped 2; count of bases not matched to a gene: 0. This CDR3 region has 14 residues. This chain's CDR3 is CASSPDRGNYGYTF. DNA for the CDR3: TGTGCCAGCTCACCGGACAGGGGGAACTATGGCTACACCTTC.